This T cell receptor (beta chain) is from a study of tumor-infiltrating lymphocytes in primary liver carcinoma. Study outcomes and limitations: Tumor-adjacent and tumor-blood pairs overlapped less than tumor region pairs did. It was in tumors, not blood, that the top-250-clone fraction was significantly higher (p = 0.039).

With a constant-region primer, TCR beta cDNA was made from approximately 520 ng of total RNA. Libraries for TCR beta were built through three nested multiplex PCR rounds, which together made up a slightly modified ARM-PCR procedure. One entry per CDR3 protein results from TCRdb running MiXCR on the multiplex PCR reads. In the table there are about 310,000 distinct CDR3 sequences, around three fifths of which are singletons. Germline DNA was extracted alongside blood RNA, which was obtained from unsorted whole blood. The patients lived with chronic HBV infection and had not yet received any treatment. Remarks on this clonotype: Its antigen remains unidentified.

Input material: peripheral blood. The receptor was isolated from a woman in her twenties or thirties with primary liver carcinoma and hepatitis B virus infection.

The CDR3: CASSYYTPGQGDEQYF. CDR3 DNA: TGTGCCAGCAGTTACTATACACCGGGACAGGGAGACGAGCAGTACTTC. The V and J genes are TRBV6-2 or TRBV6-3 and TRBJ2-7; TRBD1 agrees at 9 bases. V trimming: 1 base; J trimming: 5 bases; junction bases outside the gene matches: 9. This CDR3 has 16 amino acids. CDR1 is MNHEY and CDR2 is SVGEGT in the germline V gene.